Below, 2 T cell receptor beta chains from the same sample are listed, as sequenced in a study of blood T cell repertoires in COVID-19 (dated by TCRdb to the early 2020s). The library relied on the immunoSEQ multiplex PCR assay. TCRdb provides this immuneACCESS table in a form limited to in-frame rearrangements. Some clones are lacking; in checked studies, under half of them reflect an unresolved V gene, and why the rest are absent is not known. Recorded for this sample are about 150,000 clones; roughly 85% of them occurred a single time. Of the sample, 8.3% is held by the ten largest clones. Material: peripheral blood. These receptor sequences come from a woman aged 55-75 years with COVID-19, enrolled during active disease.

The J gene is TRBJ2-7, the V gene TRBV6-5; D possibly corresponds to TRBD1 (5 bases). Trimming left V 4 bases short and J 5 bases short, with 15 bases between. CDR3 length: 14 residues. Germline V lookup: CDR1 MNHEY, CDR2 SVGAGI. CDR3 nucleotides: TGTGCCAGCAGTTCGATCAGGGTACCCCACGAGCAGTACGTC. Protein product: CASSSIRVPHEQYV.

The chain carries TRBV14 and TRBJ2-6, with D possibly matching TRBD1 (6 bases). V lost 4 bases, J lost 0 bases, and 19 bases lay in between. The CDR3 totals 19 residues. CDR1 is SGHDN and CDR2 is FVKESK in the germline V gene. The CDR3 loop is CASSPLPAGVISGANVLTF. CDR3 DNA: TGTGCCAGCAGCCCCCTCCCCGCAGGGGTAATCTCTGGGGCCAACGTCCTGACTTTC.